The entry below gives a single T cell receptor (beta chain) sequence along with its context. What it binds is unknown. Assay used: immunoSEQ multiplex PCR; TCRdb lists only in-frame clones, some missing. The sample records around 15,000 clones, around 90% being singletons. The CDR3 extends over 15 amino acids. The entry originates in a study of T cells in localized non-small cell lung cancer. Findings of the study overall: Heterogeneity within the tumor remains possible, as just one region underwent sequencing. Appearing in adjacent lung were a median roughly 60 of the top 100 tumor clones.

The receptor was derived from a woman aged 35 to 70 with stage III lung adenocarcinoma. The specimen was peripheral blood mononuclear cells, collected before any cancer treatment. The chain combines TRBV21-1 with TRBJ1-1; the tabulated D call, TRBD1, remains unverified against the DNA. TRBV21-1 counts as a pseudogene. CDR3 sequence (DNA): TGTGCCAGAAGAAGGGGCAGGGGGCTGCACACTGAAGCTTTCTTT. As protein: CARRRGRGLHTEAFF.